The rows below give T cell receptor beta chains drawn from one sample of a study of blood T cell repertoires in COVID-19. Some clones are missing from TCRdb's copy, which holds only in-frame ones; the method was immunoSEQ multiplex PCR. The sample has fewer than 400,000 clones; roughly 86% are singletons. Sequencing was carried out using PBMCs or T cells enriched from blood (not recorded which). Every receptor here comes from a woman aged 25 to 45 who had recovered from COVID-19. The CDR3 runs from the conserved cysteine through the conserved F or W. The order of the fields is CDR3 DNA, CDR3 protein, clone size, D gene, J gene, V gene. The D gene is left open where the match is weak. Clone size is shown for a subset of rows, as once, few, many or a class of expanded clone.

TGTGCCAGCAGCTTGAATACTGAGATGGCTTTCTTT	CASSLNTEMAFF	NA	NA	TRBJ1-1	TRBV5-4
TGCAGTGCTAGTTCGGGTGGGACAGACTTCACCTACGAGCAGTACTTC	CSASSGGTDFTYEQYF	NA	TRBD1	TRBJ2-7	TRBV20-1
TGTGCCAGCACCACAAGACATAACGGGGAGCTGTTTTTT	CASTTRHNGELFF	NA	NA	TRBJ2-2	TRBV3-1/TRBV3-2
TGTGCCTCAACCGGGACAGGGATCGGGGGTACTGAAGCTTTCTTT	CASTGTGIGGTEAFF	NA	TRBD1	TRBJ1-1	TRBV30
TGTGCCAGCAGCACTCTAGCGGGAGGGCTCCTAAACGAGCAGTACTTC	CASSTLAGGLLNEQYF	NA	TRBD2	TRBJ2-7	TRBV5-4
TGTGCCAGCAGTTACACCTTGGGCAGGTCTGAAGCTTTCTTT	CASSYTLGRSEAFF	NA	NA	TRBJ1-1	TRBV6-5
TGTGCCAGCAGTGGGGCCGGGACAGCTAATTCACCCCTCCACTTT	CASSGAGTANSPLHF	NA	TRBD1	TRBJ1-6	TRBV25-1
TGTGCTAGTGGTTTGGGGCAGGGGGCGAGAAATGAGCAGTTCTTC	CASGLGQGARNEQFF	NA	TRBD1	TRBJ2-1	TRBV12-5
TGTGCCAGCAGCCCAGGGACAGTGGCACTGGTTAATATGCGGGCTTTCTTT	CASSPGTVALVNMRAFF	NA	TRBD1	TRBJ1-1	TRBV28
TGTGCCAGCAGCCCAAGGAGGACGAACACTGAAGCTTTCTTT	CASSPRRTNTEAFF	NA	NA	TRBJ1-1	TRBV5-4
TGTGCCAGCAGCTTAGGCGGCGCCGGCACTGAAGCTTTCTTT	CASSLGGAGTEAFF	once	NA	TRBJ1-1	TRBV7-6
TGTGCCACCATCGGCCGGGAGGGAAACTCTGGAAACACCATATATTTT	CATIGREGNSGNTIYF	NA	NA	TRBJ1-3	TRBV24-1
TGTGCCAGCAGCGCGGGACTAGCGGCCCCCTACGAGCAGTACTTC	CASSAGLAAPYEQYF	NA	TRBD2	TRBJ2-7	TRBV9
TGCAGCGTACTACTAGCGGCACTAGCCAAAAACATTCAGTACTTC	CSVLLAALAKNIQYF	once	TRBD2	TRBJ2-4	TRBV29-1
TGTGCCAGCAGCCAAACCTGGACAGGGCCAGGAAACACCATATATTTT	CASSQTWTGPGNTIYF	NA	TRBD1	TRBJ1-3	TRBV3-1/TRBV3-2
TGTGCCACCACCGGGACAGGGGTATCCACAGATACGCAGTATTTT	CATTGTGVSTDTQYF	NA	TRBD1	TRBJ2-3	TRBV28
TGTGCCAGCAGCGCCGAGCCCAGGGTCCCCGAAGCTTTCTTT	CASSAEPRVPEAFF	NA	NA	TRBJ1-1	TRBV6-5
TGTGCCAGCAGTTTGACGGGGAATCAGCCCCAGCATTTT	CASSLTGNQPQHF	NA	NA	TRBJ1-5	TRBV27
TGTGCCACCAGTGATTTGCCGGGGGGCGATGGCTACACCTTC	CATSDLPGGDGYTF	few	NA	TRBJ1-2	TRBV24-1
TGTGCCAGCAGCTTAAGGAGGGGGCGGAACACTGAAGCTTTCTTT	CASSLRRGRNTEAFF	NA	TRBD1	TRBJ1-1	TRBV7-6
TGTGCCAGTAGTATCCTGGGCGGGAGCTCCTACAATGAGCAGTTCTTC	CASSILGGSSYNEQFF	NA	TRBD2	TRBJ2-1	TRBV19
TGCGCCAGCAACGTACAGGGAATAGGGGGAAACACTGAAGCTTTCTTT	CASNVQGIGGNTEAFF	few	NA	TRBJ1-1	TRBV5-1
TGTGCCAGCAGAGGGGTTTACAATGAGCAGTTCTTC	CASRGVYNEQFF	NA	NA	TRBJ2-1	TRBV28
TGTGCCAGCAGTGACCCGGACAGGGCTGATGGCTACACCTTC	CASSDPDRADGYTF	NA	TRBD1	TRBJ1-2	TRBV6-1
TGTGCCAGCAGCCGATACAGGGTAGGGGGAAACACCATATATTTT	CASSRYRVGGNTIYF	NA	NA	TRBJ1-3	TRBV3-1/TRBV3-2
TGTGCCAGCAGCGGAGCCAGGGGAGATGGCTACACCTTC	CASSGARGDGYTF	NA	NA	TRBJ1-2	TRBV7-2
TGTGCCAGCACCCCCATCCGGGATTCACCCCTCCACTTT	CASTPIRDSPLHF	once	NA	TRBJ1-6	TRBV6-2/TRBV6-3
TGTGCCAGCAGTTCGACGAGCGGGGAGCCCTACGAGCAGTACTTC	CASSSTSGEPYEQYF	NA	TRBD2	TRBJ2-7	TRBV27
TGTGCCAGCAGAACTCCCCGGAGCACTGAAGCTTTCTTT	CASRTPRSTEAFF	NA	NA	TRBJ1-1	TRBV5-8
TGTGCCAGCAGCGCGACTCCGGGACAGGGACTTTACGGCTACACCTTC	CASSATPGQGLYGYTF	NA	TRBD1	TRBJ1-2	TRBV7-9
TGTGCCAGCAGTTCACAGGTGAACTATGGCTACACCTTC	CASSSQVNYGYTF	once	NA	TRBJ1-2	TRBV27
TGTGCCAGCAGTTTTGACGGAGGAGGCTACAATGAGCAGTTCTTC	CASSFDGGGYNEQFF	NA	NA	TRBJ2-1	TRBV27
TGTGCCAGCAGCTCGCTAGGGACTTCCGGAGAGACCCAGTACTTC	CASSSLGTSGETQYF	few	NA	TRBJ2-5	TRBV7-2
TGTGCCAGCAGCCCGACAGTAAATGAAGCTTTCTTT	CASSPTVNEAFF	NA	NA	TRBJ1-1	TRBV7-9
TGTGCCAGCAGTTTATTGGGTGGAGGGTCTTACGAGCAGTACTTC	CASSLLGGGSYEQYF	once	NA	TRBJ2-7	TRBV28
TGTGCCAGCAGCCGGACAGGGGGCGAGCAGTACTTC	CASSRTGGEQYF	NA	TRBD1	TRBJ2-7	TRBV6-5
TGTGCCAGTAGTATAGACAGGGAGGGCAATCAGCCCCAGCATTTT	CASSIDREGNQPQHF	NA	NA	TRBJ1-5	TRBV19
TGTGCCACGGATACAGGGGATAGCAATCAGCCCCAGCATTTT	CATDTGDSNQPQHF	NA	TRBD1	TRBJ1-5	TRBV19
TGTGCCAGCAGCTCCCTCCCTTACAATGAGCAGTTCTTC	CASSSLPYNEQFF	NA	NA	TRBJ2-1	TRBV7-9
TGTGCCAGCAGCAACCAAGGACAGGGCTCAAATGAAAAACTGTTTTTT	CASSNQGQGSNEKLFF	NA	NA	TRBJ1-4	TRBV21-1